This T cell receptor (beta chain) was sequenced for a study of PD-1 blockade in classical Hodgkin lymphoma. Whole-study context: Patients were given intravenous nivolumab, 3 mg/kg, every 2 weeks.

All trial patients relapsed after autologous stem cell transplantation. Each best response was a complete response, a partial response or progressive disease. On this clone: The antigen is not known.

Study results and limitations: Healthy donors were reported to have higher baseline TCR diversity than newly diagnosed patients.

Trimming removed 1 base at V and 4 bases at J, with 14 bases between. Germline loops: CDR1 SGHTA, CDR2 FQGNSA. The CDR3 totals 15 residues. Repertoires were generated with immunoSEQ multiplex PCR, while TCRdb's copy carries only in-frame clones and drops some. Seen here are around 19,000 clones, over 70% observed once, and the top ten hold 40% to 50%. Specimen: peripheral blood mononuclear cells (PBMCs), collected before the second cycle of nivolumab. This clonotype was obtained from a human donor with classical Hodgkin lymphoma. The V gene is TRBV7-2, the J gene TRBJ2-7; maybe TRBD1 (6 bases). The CDR3 region is CASSLEPGQYYEQYF. The CDR3 DNA is TGTGCCAGCAGCTTAGAGCCGGGACAATATTACGAGCAGTACTTC.